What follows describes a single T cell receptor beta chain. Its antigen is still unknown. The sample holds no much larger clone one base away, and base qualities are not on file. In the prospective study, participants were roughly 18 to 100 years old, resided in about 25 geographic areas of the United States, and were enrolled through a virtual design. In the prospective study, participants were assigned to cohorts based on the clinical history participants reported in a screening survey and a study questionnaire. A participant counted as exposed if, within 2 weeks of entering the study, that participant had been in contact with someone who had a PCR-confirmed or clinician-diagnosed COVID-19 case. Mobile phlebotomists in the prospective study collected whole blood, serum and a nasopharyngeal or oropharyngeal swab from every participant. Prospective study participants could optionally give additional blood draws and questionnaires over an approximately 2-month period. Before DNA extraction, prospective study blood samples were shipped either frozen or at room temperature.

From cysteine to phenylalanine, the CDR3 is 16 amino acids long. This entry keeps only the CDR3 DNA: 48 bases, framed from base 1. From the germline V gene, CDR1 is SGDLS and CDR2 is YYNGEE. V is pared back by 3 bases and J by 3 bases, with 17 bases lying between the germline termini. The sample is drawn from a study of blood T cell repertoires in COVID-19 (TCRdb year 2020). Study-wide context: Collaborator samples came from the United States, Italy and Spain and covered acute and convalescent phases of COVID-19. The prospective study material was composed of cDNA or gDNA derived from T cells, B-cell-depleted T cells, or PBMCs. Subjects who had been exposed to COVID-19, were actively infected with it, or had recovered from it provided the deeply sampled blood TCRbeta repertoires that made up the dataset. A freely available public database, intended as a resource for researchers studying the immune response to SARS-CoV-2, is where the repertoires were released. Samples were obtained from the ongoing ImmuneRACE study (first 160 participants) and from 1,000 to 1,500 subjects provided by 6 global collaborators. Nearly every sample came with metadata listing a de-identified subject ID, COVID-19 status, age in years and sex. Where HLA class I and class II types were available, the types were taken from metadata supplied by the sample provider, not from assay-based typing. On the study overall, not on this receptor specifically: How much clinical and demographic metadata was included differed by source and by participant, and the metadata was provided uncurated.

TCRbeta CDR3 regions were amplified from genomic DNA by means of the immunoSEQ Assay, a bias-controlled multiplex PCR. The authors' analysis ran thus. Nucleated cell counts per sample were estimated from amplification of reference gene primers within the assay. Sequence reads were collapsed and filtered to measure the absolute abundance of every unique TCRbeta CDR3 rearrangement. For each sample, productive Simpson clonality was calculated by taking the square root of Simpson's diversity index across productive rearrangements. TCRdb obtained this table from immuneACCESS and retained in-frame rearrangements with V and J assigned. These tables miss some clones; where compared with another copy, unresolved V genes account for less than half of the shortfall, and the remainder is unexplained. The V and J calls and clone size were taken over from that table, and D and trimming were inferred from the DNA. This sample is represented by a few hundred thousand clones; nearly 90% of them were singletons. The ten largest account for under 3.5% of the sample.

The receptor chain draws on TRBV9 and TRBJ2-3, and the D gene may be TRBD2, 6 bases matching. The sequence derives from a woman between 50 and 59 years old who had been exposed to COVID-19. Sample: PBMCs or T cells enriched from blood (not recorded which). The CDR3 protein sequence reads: CASSAPTGGETDTQYF. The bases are TGTGCCAGCAGCGCCCCCACTGGCGGGGAGACAGATACGCAGTATTTT. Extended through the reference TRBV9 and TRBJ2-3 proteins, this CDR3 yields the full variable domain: DSGVTQTPKHLITATGQRVTLRCSPRSGDLSVYWYQQSLDQGLQFLIQYYNGEERAKGNILERFSAQQFPDLHSELNLSSLELGDSALYFCASSAPTGGETDTQYFGPGTRLTVL.